Given below is one TCR beta chain in context. Data came from immunoSEQ multiplex PCR; TCRdb stores just in-frame clones and leaves some out. The repertoire holds approximately 28,000 clones, 80% to 90% seen once, with 16% in the top ten. The sample originates from a study of T cell changes during pregnancy in multiple sclerosis. Germline trimming cut 7 bases from V and 6 bases from J; bases unmatched to any gene: 6. Germline V gives CDR1 SNHLY, CDR2 FYNNEI. The CDR3 has 13 residues. The receptor was derived from a female donor with multiple sclerosis, enrolled in a pregnancy study. The V and J genes are TRBV2 and TRBJ2-7; 10 bases fit TRBD1. The sample was CD8+ T cells from peripheral blood mononuclear cells, taken in the second trimester of pregnancy. The CDR3 is CASKGTGAGEQYF. CDR3 DNA sequence: TGTGCCAGCAAGGGGACAGGGGCTGGCGAGCAGTACTTC.